The TCR beta chain under discussion was sequenced for a study of T cell therapy after organ transplantation. Study summary: Expansion used a peptide pool of 30 HLA class I and II CMV epitopes. After therapy, patients were monitored for 29 weeks. Study results and caveats: Lower pretherapy CD8 clonality went with larger post-therapy fold change. Nonresponder repertoires showed strong pretherapy expansions, barely changing post-therapy.

On this clone itself: Its specificity is not known.

This table comes from immunoSEQ multiplex PCR, and its TCRdb copy is limited to in-frame clones, with some not included. This table holds roughly 48,000 clones, 94% found once. Germline V gene sequence: CDR1 SEHNR, CDR2 FQNEAQ (reference sequence). The V gene lost 6 bases and the J gene lost 3 bases, with 9 bases spanning the gap. The CDR3 runs 13 residues. The chain uses TRBV7-9 and TRBJ1-5; D unclear. The receptor was isolated from a human patient who had received a solid organ transplant and had CMV disease. The sample in question was CD8+ T cells from blood, obtained before autologous CMV-specific T cell therapy. CDR3 loop: CASSVDHNQPQHF. Here the CDR3 DNA reads TGTGCCAGCAGTGTGGACCACAATCAGCCCCAGCATTTT.